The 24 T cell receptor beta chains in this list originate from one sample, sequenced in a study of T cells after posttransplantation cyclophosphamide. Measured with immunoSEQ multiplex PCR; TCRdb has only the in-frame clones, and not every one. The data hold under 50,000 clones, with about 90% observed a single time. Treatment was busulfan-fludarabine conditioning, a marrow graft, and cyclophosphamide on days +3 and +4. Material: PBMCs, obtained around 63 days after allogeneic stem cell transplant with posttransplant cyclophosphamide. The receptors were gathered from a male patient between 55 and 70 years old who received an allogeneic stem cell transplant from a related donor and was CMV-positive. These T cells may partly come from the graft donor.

CDR3 amino acids: CASSPGQGGTPLHF. In nucleotides, the CDR3 is TGTGCCAGCAGCCCGGGACAGGGAGGTACACCCCTCCACTTT. This chain links TRBV28 with TRBJ1-6; 9 bases line up with TRBD1. Germline V CDR1 and CDR2: MDHEN, SYDVKM. CDR3 length equals 14 residues. Losses at the gene ends were 6 bases for V and 11 bases for J; bases not matched to a gene: 8.

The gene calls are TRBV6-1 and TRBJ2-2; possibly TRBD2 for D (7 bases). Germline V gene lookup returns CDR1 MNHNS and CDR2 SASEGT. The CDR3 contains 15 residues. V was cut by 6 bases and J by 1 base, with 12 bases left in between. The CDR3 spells CASSAGAENTGELFF. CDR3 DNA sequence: TGTGCCAGCAGCGCGGGGGCCGAGAACACCGGGGAGCTGTTTTTT.

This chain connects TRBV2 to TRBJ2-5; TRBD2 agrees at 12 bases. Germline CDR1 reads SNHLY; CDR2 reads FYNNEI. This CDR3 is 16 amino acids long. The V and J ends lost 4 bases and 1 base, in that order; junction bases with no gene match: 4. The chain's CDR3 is CASSVGLAGSQETQYF. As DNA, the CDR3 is TGTGCCAGCAGTGTAGGACTAGCGGGGAGCCAAGAGACCCAGTACTTC.

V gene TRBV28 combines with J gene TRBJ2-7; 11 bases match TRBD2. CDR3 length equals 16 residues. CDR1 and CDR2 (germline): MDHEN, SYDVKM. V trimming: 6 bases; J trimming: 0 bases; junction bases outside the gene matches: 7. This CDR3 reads CASSRIAGGISYEQYF. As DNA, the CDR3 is TGTGCCAGCAGCCGTATAGCGGGGGGGATCTCCTACGAGCAGTACTTC.

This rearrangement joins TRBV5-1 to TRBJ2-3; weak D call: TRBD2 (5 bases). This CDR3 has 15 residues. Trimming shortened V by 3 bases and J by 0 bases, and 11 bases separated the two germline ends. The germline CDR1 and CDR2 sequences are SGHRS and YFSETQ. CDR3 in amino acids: CASSSVLGSTDTQYF. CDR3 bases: TGCGCCAGCAGCTCCGTACTAGGAAGCACAGATACGCAGTATTTT. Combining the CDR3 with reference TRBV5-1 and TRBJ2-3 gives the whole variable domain KAGVTQTPRYLIKTRGQQVTLSCSPISGHRSVSWYQQTPGQGLQFLFEYFSETQRNKGNFPGRFSGRQFSNSRSEMNVSTLELGDSALYLCASSSVLGSTDTQYFGPGTRLTVL.

CDR3 residues: CASSESRILNTIYF. The CDR3 nucleotides are TGTGCCAGCAGTGAGTCCAGGATCCTAAACACCATATATTTT. The gene calls are TRBV6-1 and TRBJ1-3, with D unresolved. Trimming took off 3 bases at V and 6 bases at J, with 12 bases between the two ends. The CDR3 consists of 14 residues. Germline V gene lookup returns CDR1 MNHNS and CDR2 SASEGT.

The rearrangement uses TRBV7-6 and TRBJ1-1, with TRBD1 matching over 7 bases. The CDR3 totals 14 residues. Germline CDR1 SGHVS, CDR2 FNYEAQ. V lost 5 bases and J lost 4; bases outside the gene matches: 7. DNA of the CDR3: TGTGCCAGCAGCCTTACCAGGGGGATCACTGAAGCTTTCTTT. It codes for CASSLTRGITEAFF.

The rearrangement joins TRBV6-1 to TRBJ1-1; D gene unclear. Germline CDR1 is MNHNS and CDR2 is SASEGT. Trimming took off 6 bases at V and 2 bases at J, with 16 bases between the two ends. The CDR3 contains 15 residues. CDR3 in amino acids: CASSSPRGSNTEAFF. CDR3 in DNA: TGTGCCAGCAGCTCACCCCGCGGGAGTAACACTGAAGCTTTCTTT.

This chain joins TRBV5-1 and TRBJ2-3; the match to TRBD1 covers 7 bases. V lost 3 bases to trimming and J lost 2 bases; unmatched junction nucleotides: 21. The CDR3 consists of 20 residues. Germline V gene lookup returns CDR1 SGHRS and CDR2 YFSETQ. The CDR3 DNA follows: TGCGCCAGCAGCTGGGCGGGCAGGGGGAGACCACCGCGCTTCACAGATACGCAGTATTTT. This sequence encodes CASSWAGRGRPPRFTDTQYF.

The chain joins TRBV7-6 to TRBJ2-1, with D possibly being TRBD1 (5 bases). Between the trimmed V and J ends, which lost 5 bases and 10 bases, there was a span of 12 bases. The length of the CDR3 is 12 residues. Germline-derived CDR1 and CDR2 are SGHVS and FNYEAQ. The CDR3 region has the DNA TGTGCCAGCAGCCCGACAGACGGAGAGCAGTTCTTC. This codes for CASSPTDGEQFF. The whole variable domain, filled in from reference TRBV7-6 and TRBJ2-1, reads GAGVSQSPRYKVTKRGQDVALRCDPISGHVSLYWYRQALGQGPEFLTYFNYEAQQDKSGLPNDRFSAERPEGSISTLTIQRTEQRDSAMYRCASSPTDGEQFFGPGTRLTVL.

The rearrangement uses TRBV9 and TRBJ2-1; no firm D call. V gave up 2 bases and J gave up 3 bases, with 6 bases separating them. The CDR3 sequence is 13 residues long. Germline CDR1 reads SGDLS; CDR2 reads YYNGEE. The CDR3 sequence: CASSVTVYNEQFF. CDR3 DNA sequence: TGTGCCAGCAGCGTCACAGTCTACAATGAGCAGTTCTTC.

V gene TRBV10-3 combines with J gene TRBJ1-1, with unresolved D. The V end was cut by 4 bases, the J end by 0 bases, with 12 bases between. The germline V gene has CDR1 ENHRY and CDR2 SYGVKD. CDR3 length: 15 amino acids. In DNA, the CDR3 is TGTGCCATCAGTGTTTCCACAGCCATGAACACTGAAGCTTTCTTT. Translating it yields CAISVSTAMNTEAFF.

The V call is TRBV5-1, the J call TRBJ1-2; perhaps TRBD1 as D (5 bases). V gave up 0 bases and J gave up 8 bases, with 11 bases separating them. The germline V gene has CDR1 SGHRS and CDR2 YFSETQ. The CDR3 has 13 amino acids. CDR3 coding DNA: TGCGCCAGCAGCTTGGATCGGGGGAGCGGCTACACCTTC. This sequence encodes CASSLDRGSGYTF.

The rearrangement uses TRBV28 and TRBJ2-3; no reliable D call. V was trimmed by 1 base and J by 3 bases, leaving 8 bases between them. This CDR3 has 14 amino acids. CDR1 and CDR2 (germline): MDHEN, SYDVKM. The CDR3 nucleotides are TGTGCCAGCAGTTTATTAAAGACTACAGATACGCAGTATTTT. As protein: CASSLLKTTDTQYF.

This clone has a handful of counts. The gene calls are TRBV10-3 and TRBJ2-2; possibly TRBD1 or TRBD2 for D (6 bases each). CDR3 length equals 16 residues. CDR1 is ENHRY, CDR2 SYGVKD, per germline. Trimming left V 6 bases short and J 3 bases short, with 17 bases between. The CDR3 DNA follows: TGTGCCATCAGGGAGACAGGACTAAAGGACACCGGGGAGCTGTTTTTT. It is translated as CAIRETGLKDTGELFF.

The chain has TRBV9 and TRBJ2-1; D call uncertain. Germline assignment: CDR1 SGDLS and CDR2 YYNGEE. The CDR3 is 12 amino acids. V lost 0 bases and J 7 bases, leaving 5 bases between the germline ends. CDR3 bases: TGTGCCAGCAGCGTAGTAGAAAATGAGCAGTTCTTC. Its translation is CASSVVENEQFF.

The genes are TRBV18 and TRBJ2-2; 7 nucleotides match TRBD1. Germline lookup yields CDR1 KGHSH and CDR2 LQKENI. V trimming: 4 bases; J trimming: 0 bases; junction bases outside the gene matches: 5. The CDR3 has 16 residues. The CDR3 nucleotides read TGTGCCAGCTCACTCCTGACAGGGACGAACACCGGGGAGCTGTTTTTT. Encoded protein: CASSLLTGTNTGELFF.

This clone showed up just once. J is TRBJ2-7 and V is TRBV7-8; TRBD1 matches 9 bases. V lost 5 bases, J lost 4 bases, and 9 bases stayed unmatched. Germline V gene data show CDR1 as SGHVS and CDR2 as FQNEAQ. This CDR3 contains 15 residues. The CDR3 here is CASSVPGQGPYEQYF. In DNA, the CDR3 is TGTGCCAGCAGCGTCCCGGGACAGGGACCGTACGAGCAGTACTTC.

CDR3 residues: CASRRGGLAGEETQYF. In nucleotides, the CDR3 is TGTGCCAGCAGGCGAGGGGGGCTAGCGGGGGAAGAGACCCAGTACTTC. V and J are TRBV9 and TRBJ2-5; TRBD2 matches at 10 bases. Germline V gives CDR1 SGDLS, CDR2 YYNGEE. The J segment lost 3 bases and the V segment lost 5 bases, leaving 10 bases of the junction unmatched. This CDR3 has 16 residues.

This CDR3 is CASSDLQGSNQPQHF. In DNA form, the CDR3 reads TGTGCCAGCAGTGATCTCCAGGGTAGCAATCAGCCCCAGCATTTT. The chain joins TRBV6-1 to TRBJ1-5; possibly TRBD1 for D (5 bases). This CDR3 is built from 15 residues. Germline-derived CDR1 and CDR2 are MNHNS and SASEGT. V lost 3 bases and J lost 0, with 9 bases in between.

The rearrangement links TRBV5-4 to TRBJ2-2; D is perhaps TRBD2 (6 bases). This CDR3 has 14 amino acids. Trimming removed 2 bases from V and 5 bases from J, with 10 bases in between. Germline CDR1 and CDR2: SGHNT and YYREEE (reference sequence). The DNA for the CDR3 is TGTGCCAGCAGCTTAGTGGGGGGTACCGGGGAGCTGTTTTTT. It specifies CASSLVGGTGELFF.

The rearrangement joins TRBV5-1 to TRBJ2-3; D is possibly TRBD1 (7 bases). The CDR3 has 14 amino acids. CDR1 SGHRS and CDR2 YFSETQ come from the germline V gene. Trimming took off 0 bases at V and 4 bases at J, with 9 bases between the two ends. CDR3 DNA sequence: TGCGCCAGCAGCTTGGGCGGGACAGCAGATACGCAGTATTTT. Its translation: CASSLGGTADTQYF.

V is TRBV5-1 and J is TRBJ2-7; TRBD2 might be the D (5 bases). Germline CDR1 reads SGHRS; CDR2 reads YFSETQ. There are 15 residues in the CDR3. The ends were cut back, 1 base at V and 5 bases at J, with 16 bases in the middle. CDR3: CASSLYEGLYDEQYF. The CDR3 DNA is TGCGCCAGCAGCTTGTACGAGGGATTATATGACGAGCAGTACTTC.

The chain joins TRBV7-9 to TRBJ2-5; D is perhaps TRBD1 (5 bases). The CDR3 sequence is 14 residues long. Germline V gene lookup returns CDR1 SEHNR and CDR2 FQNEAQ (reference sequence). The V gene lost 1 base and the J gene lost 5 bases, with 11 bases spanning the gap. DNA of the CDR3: TGTGCCAGCAGCTTAGAGGGGCTAAGGGAGACCCAGTACTTC. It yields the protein CASSLEGLRETQYF.